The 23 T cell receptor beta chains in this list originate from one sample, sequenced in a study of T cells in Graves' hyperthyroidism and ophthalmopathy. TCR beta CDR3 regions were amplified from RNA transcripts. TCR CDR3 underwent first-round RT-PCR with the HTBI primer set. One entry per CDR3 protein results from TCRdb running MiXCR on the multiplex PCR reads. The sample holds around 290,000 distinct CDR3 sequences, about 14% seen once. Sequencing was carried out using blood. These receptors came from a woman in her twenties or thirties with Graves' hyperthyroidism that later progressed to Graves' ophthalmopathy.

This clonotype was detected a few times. This CDR3 reads CASSPPQRPRTDTQYF. In DNA, the CDR3 is TGTGCCAGTTCCCCGCCCCAGAGACCTCGCACAGATACGCAGTATTTT. This rearrangement joins TRBV19 to TRBJ2-3; D gene unclear. Germline V CDR1 and CDR2: LNHDA, SQIVND (reference sequence). The CDR3 length is 16 residues. The V gene lost 8 bases and the J gene lost 1 base, with 19 bases spanning the gap.

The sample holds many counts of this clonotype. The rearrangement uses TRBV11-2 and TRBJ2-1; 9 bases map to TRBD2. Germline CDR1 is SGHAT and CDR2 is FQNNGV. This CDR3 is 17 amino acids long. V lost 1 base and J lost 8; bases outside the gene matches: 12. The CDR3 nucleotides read TGTGCCAGCAGCTTAGGAATGTTAGCGGGAGAACTTGATGAGCAGTTCTTC. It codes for CASSLGMLAGELDEQFF.

This CDR3 is CASSVASENTEAFF. For the CDR3, the DNA is TGTGCCAGCAGCGTAGCCAGCGAGAACACTGAAGCTTTCTTT. The chain couples TRBV9 to TRBJ1-1; D gene uncertain. V gave up 0 bases and J gave up 1 base, with 7 bases separating them. The CDR3 consists of 14 residues. From germline, CDR1 is SGDLS and CDR2 YYNGEE.

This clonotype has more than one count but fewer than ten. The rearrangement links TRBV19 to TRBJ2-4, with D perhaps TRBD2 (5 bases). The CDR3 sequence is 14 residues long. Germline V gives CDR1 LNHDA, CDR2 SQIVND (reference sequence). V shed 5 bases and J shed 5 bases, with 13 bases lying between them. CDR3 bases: TGTGCCAGTAGTTTTCGGGGTCGTGAAAACATTCAGTACTTC. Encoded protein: CASSFRGRENIQYF.

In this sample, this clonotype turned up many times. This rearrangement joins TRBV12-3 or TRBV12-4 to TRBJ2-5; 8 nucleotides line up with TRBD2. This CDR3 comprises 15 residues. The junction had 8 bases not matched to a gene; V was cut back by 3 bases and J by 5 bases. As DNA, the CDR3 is TGTGCCAGCAGTTTGTCGCGGGAGGCTCAGGAGACCCAGTACTTC. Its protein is CASSLSREAQETQYF.

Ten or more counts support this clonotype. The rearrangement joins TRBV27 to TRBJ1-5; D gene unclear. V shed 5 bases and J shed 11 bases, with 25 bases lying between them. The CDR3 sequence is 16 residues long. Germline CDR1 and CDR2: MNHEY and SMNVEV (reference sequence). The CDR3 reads CASSPSLAVRHPTQHF. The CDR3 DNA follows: TGTGCCAGCAGTCCCTCACTAGCGGTGCGACATCCGACCCAGCATTTT.

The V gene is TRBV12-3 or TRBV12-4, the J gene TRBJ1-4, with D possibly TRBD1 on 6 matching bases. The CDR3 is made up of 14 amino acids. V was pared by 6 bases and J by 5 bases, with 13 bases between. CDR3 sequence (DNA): TGTGCCAGCAGCCAAGGACAGCCGAATGAAAAACTGTTTTTT. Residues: CASSQGQPNEKLFF.

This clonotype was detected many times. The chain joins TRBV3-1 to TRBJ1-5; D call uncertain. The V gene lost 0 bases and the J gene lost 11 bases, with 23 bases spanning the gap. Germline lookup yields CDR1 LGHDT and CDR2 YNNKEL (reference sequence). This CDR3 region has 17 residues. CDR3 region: CASSQDRPPFPFSTQHF. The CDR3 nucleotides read TGTGCCAGCAGCCAAGATCGCCCGCCTTTCCCCTTTTCGACCCAGCATTTT.

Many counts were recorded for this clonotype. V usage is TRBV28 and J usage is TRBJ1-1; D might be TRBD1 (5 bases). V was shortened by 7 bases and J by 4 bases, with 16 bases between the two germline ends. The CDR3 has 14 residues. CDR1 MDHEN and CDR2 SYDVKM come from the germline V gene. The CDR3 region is CASNPRVPGTEAFF. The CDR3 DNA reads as TGTGCCAGCAACCCCAGGGTCCCGGGCACTGAAGCTTTCTTT.

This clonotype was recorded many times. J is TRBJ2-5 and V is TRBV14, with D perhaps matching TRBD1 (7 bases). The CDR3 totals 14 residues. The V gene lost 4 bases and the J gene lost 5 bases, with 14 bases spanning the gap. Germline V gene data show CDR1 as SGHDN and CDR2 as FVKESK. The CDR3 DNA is TGTGCCAGCAGCCTGATGACAGGGAGGGAGACCCAGTACTTC. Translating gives CASSLMTGRETQYF.

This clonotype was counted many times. Here the CDR3 reads CASSLGRGREQYF. The CDR3 nucleotides are TGTGCCAGCAGCCTGGGGAGGGGCCGCGAGCAGTACTTC. The V gene is TRBV3-1, the J gene TRBJ2-7; 7 nucleotides match TRBD2. The CDR3 has 13 amino acids. Germline V CDR1 and CDR2: LGHDT, YNNKEL (reference sequence). V dropped 4 bases and J dropped 6; count of bases not matched to a gene: 6.

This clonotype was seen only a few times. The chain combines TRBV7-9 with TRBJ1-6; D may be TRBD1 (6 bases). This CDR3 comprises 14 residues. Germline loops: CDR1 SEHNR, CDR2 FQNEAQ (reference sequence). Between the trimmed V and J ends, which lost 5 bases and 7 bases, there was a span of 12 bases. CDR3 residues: CASSPTGPNSPLHF. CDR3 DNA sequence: TGTGCCAGCAGCCCGACAGGCCCAAATTCACCCCTCCACTTT.

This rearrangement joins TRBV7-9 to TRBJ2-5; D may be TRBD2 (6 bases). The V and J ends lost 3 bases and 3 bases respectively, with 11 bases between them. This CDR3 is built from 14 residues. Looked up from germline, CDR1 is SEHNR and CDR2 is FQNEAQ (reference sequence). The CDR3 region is CASSLRGGEETQYF. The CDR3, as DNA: TGTGCCAGCAGCTTGAGGGGCGGGGAAGAGACCCAGTACTTC.

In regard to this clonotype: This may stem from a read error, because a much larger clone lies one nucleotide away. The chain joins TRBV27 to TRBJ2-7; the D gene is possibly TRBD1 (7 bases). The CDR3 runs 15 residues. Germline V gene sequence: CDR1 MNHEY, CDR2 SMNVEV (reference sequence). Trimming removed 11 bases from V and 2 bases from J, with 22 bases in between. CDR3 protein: CAGHTGGTETYEQYF. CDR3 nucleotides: TGTGCCGGCCATACGGGCGGGACAGAGACCTACGAGCAGTACTTC.

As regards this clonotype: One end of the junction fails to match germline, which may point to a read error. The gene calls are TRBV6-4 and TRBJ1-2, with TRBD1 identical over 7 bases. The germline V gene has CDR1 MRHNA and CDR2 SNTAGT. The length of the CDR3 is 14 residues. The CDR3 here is CGSSDTDRANGYTF. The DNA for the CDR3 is TGTGGCAGCAGTGACACAGACAGGGCCAATGGCTACACCTTC.

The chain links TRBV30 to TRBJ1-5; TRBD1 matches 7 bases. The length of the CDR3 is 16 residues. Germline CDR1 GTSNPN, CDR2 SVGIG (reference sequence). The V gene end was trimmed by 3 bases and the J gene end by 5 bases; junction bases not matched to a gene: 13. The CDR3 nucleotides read TGTGCCTGGAGCACGGGCAGGGGGGCGGGTTATCAGCCCCAGCATTTT. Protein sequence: CAWSTGRGAGYQPQHF.

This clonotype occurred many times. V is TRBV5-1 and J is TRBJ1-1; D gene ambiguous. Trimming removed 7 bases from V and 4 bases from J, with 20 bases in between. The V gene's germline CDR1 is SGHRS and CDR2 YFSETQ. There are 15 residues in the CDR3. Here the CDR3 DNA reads TGCGCCAGCCGCCAAGGTGGGGAATTTGGCACTGAAGCTTTCTTT. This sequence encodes CASRQGGEFGTEAFF.

The CDR3 DNA reads as TGTGCCAGCAGCTTTGCTAGCGGGGTTTACAATGAGCAGTTCTTC. Translating gives CASSFASGVYNEQFF. J is TRBJ2-1 and V is TRBV7-6; 9 bases fit TRBD2. J was trimmed by 4 bases and V by 3 bases; bases with no gene match: 4. The CDR3 covers 15 residues. Germline values: CDR1 SGHVS, CDR2 FNYEAQ.

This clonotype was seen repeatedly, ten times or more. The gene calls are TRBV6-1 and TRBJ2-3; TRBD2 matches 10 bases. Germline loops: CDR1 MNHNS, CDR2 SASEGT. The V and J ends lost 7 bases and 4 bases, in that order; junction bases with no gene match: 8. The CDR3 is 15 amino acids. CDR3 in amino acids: CASTWSSGSPDTQYF. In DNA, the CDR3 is TGTGCCAGCACCTGGTCTAGCGGGAGCCCAGATACGCAGTATTTT.

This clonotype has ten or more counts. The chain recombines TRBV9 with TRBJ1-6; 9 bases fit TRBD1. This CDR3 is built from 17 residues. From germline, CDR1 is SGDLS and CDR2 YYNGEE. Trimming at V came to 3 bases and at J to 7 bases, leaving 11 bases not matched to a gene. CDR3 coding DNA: TGTGCCAGCAGCGCAAAATCCGGGACAGGGTACAATTCACCCCTCCACTTT. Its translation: CASSAKSGTGYNSPLHF.

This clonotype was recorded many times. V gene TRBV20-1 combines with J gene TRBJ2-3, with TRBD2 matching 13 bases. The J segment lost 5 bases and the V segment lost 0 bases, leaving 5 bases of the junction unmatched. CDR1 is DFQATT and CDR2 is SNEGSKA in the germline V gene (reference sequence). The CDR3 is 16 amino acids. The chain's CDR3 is CSARDGLAGEVDTQYF. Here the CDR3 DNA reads TGCAGTGCTAGAGATGGACTAGCGGGAGAGGTAGATACGCAGTATTTT.

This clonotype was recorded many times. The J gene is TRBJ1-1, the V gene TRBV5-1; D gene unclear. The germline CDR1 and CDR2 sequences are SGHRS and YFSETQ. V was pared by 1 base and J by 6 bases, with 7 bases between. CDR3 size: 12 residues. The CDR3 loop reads CASSLSQAEAFF. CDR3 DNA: TGCGCCAGCAGCTTGTCTCAAGCTGAAGCTTTCTTT.

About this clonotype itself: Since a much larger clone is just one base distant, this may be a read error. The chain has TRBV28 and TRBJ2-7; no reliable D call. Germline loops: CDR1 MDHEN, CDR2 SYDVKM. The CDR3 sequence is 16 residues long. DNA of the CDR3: TGTGCCGGCAGTCCTTCTTGGGGAAGGGAAGTCGACGAGCAGTACTTC. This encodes CAGSPSWGREVDEQYF.